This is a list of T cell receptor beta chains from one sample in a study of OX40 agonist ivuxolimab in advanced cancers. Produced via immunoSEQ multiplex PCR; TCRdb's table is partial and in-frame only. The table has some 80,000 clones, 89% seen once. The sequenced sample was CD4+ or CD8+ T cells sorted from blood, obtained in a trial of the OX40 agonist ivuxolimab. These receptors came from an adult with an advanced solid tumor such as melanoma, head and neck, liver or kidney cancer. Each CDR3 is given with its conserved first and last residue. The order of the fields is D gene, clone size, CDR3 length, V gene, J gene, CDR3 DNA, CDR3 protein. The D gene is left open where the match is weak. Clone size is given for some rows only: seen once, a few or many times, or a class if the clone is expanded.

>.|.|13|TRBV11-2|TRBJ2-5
TGTGCCAGCAGCTTCACCGATGGGGAGACCCAGTACTTC
CASSFTDGETQYF
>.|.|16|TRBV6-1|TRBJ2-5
TGTGCCAGCAGTGAAGCAGGCCAGGGAGTGGGAAAGACCCAGTACTTC
CASSEAGQGVGKTQYF
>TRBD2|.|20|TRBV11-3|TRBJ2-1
TGTGCCAGCAGCTCCAGCGATTCTAGCGGGAGGGCCCGTGATTTCGATGAGCAGTTCTTC
CASSSSDSSGRARDFDEQFF
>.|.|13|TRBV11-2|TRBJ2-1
TGTGCCAGCAGCCTAATTAGCGGTTCAGAGCAGTTCTTC
CASSLISGSEQFF
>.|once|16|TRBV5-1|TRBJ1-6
TGCGCCAGCAGCTACTCCCTAACAGGGATATTTTCACCCCTCCACTTT
CASSYSLTGIFSPLHF
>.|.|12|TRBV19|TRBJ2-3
TGTGCCAGTTCCCGGGAGTTAGATACGCAGTATTTT
CASSRELDTQYF
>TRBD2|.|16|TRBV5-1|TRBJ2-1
TGCGCCAGCAGCTTGGCCCTAGCGGGAGTTAGCAATGAGCAGTTCTTC
CASSLALAGVSNEQFF
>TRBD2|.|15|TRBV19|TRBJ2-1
TGTGCCAGTAGTATCACGGGGGGGACCTACAATGAGCAGTTCTTC
CASSITGGTYNEQFF
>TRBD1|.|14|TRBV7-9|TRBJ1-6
TGTGCCAGCAGCCTGGGACAGGATAATTCACCCCTCCACTTT
CASSLGQDNSPLHF
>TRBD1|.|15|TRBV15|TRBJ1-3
TGTGCCACCAGCATAAACAGGGGAGATGGAAACACCATATATTTT
CATSINRGDGNTIYF
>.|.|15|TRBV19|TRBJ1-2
TGTGCCAGTAGTGATAAAGGCACAGCGCTTTATGGCTACACCTTC
CASSDKGTALYGYTF
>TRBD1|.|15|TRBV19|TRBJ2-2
TGTGCCAGGAATAGGCGACAGGGCGGCACCGGGGAGCTGTTTTTT
CARNRRQGGTGELFF
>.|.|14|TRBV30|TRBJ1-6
TGTGCCTGGAGTGTACCGGGGGGCAATTCACCCCTCCACTTT
CAWSVPGGNSPLHF
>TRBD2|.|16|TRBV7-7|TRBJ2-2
TGTGCCAGCAGCTTGGCTAGCGGGAGTCTGGGCGGGGAGCTGTTTTTT
CASSLASGSLGGELFF
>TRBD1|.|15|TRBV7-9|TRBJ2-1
TGTGCCAGCAGCTTAGATGGGCAGGGGGCCGGTGAGCAGTTCTTC
CASSLDGQGAGEQFF
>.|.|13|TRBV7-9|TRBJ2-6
TGTGCCAGCAGCAACTCTGGGGCCAACGTCCTGACTTTC
CASSNSGANVLTF
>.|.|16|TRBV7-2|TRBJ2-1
TGTGCCAGCAGCTACGTGAGCCGGAGCTCCTACAATGAGCAGTTCTTC
CASSYVSRSSYNEQFF
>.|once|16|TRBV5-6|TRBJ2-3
TGTGCCAGCAGCTTAAGAGGTGGTCAGCGCACAGATACGCAGTATTTT
CASSLRGGQRTDTQYF
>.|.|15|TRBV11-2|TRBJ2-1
TGTGCCAGCAGCTTAGTTTTGGCCTCCTACAATGAGCAGTTCTTC
CASSLVLASYNEQFF
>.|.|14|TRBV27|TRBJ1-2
TGTGCCAGCAGCCTACGTCTCGGGCAGTATGGCTACACCTTC
CASSLRLGQYGYTF
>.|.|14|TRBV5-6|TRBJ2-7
TGTGCCAGCAGCTCCGGGCTGTTCCCCTACGAGCAGTACTTC
CASSSGLFPYEQYF
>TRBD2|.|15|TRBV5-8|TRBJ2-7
TGTGCCAGCAGCTCTAGCGGGAGCAAGTCCTACGAGCAGTACTTC
CASSSSGSKSYEQYF
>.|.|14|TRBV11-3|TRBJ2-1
TGTGCCAGCAGCCGGACTCGTGCGTACAATGAGCAGTTCTTC
CASSRTRAYNEQFF
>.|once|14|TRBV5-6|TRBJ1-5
TGTGCCAGCAGCACCCCCGGCGCTAATCAGCCCCAGCATTTT
CASSTPGANQPQHF
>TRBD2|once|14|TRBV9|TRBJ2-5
TGTGCCAGCAGCGTTAGCGGGTACCAAGAGACCCAGTACTTC
CASSVSGYQETQYF
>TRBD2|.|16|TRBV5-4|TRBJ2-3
TGTGCCAACAGCTTGGGCGGGAGGTCCAGCACAGATACGCAGTATTTT
CANSLGGRSSTDTQYF
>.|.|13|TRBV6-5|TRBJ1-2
TGTGCCACCAGAAGGGCGAGCGACTATGGCTACACCTTC
CATRRASDYGYTF
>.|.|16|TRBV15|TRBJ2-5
TGTGCCACCAGCAGAGCCCCGGCGACTAGAAAAGAGACCCAGTACTTC
CATSRAPATRKETQYF
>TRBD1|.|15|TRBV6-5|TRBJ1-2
TGTGCCAGCAGTTACTCTCCCGGGACAGGGCGAGGCTACACCTTC
CASSYSPGTGRGYTF
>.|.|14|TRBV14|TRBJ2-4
TGTGCCAGCAGCCAAGATCGCTGGCGGGACATTCAGTACTTC
CASSQDRWRDIQYF
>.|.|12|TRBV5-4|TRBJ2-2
TGTGCCAGCAGGGAGAACACCGGGGAGCTGTTTTTT
CASRENTGELFF
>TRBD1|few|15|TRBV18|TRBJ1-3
TGTGCCAGCTCCCCGACAGGGATCTCTGGAAACACCATATATTTT
CASSPTGISGNTIYF
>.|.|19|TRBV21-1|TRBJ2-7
TGTGCCAGCAGCAAAAAACTCCTAAGCGGGAGAATCTACTACGACGAGCAGTACTTC
CASSKKLLSGRIYYDEQYF
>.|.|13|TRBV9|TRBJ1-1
TGTGCCAGCAGCGTAGCTAGGAACACTGAAGCTTTCTTT
CASSVARNTEAFF
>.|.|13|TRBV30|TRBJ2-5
TGTGCCTGGAGTATTGGCAACCAAGAGACCCAGTACTTC
CAWSIGNQETQYF
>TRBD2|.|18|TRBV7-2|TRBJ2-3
TGTGCCAGCAGACGTGGCCGGCTAGCGGGAGCCCGCGGTGATACGCAGTATTTT
CASRRGRLAGARGDTQYF
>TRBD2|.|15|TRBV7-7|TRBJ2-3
TGTGCCAGCAGCCCAATTAGCGGGACCGGGTATACGCAGTATTTT
CASSPISGTGYTQYF
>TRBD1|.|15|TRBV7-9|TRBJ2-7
TGTGCCAGCAGCTTTTTACAGGGGGTCGCCTACGAGCAGTACTTC
CASSFLQGVAYEQYF
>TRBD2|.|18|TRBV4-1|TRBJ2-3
TGCGCCAGCAGCCAAGATCGTGCGCTAGCGGAATACACAGATACGCAGTATTTT
CASSQDRALAEYTDTQYF
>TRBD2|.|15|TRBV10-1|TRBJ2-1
TGCGCCAGCAGGCCCCCCGGGGGGGAGTCGAGAGAGCAGTTCTTC
CASRPPGGESREQFF